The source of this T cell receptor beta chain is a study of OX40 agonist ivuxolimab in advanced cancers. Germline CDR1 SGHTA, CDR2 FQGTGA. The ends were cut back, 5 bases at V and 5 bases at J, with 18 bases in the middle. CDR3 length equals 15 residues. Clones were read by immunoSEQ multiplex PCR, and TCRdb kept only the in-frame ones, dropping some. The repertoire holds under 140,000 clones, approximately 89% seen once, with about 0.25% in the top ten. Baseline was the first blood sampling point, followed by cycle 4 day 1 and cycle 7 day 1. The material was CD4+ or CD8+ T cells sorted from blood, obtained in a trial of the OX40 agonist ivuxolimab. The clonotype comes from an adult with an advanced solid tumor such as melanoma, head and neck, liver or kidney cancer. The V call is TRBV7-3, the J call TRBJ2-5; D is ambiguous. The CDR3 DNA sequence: TGTGCCAGCAGCCCCCAAATAGCTAATCGGGAGACCCAGTACTTC. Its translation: CASSPQIANRETQYF.